Reported below is one TCR beta chain. No cognate antigen has been identified for it. Per-base qualities were not stored, and no clone one base away is much larger. This sample is part of a study. The CDR3 covers 14 residues, taking in both the cysteine and the phenylalanine. CDR3 DNA is the only sequence kept; it has 42 bases, read in frame from the first base. Via the germline V gene, CDR1 is ENHRY and CDR2 SYGVKD. V loses 4 bases at its end and J loses 3 bases; junction bases beyond the gene matches: 3. TCRdb records Illumina MiSeq as the sequencer. In-frame beta chains were kept once TCRdb had trimmed the public reads at Q25 with fastp and called clones with MiXCR. Identical CDR3 protein sequences are pooled into one entry, listed with their most common genes and DNA. Recorded for this sample are around 4,300 distinct CDR3 sequences; about 10% of them occurred a single time. The ten top clones hold 10% to 15% of the sample.

The sample comprised CD4+ T cells from synovial fluid. The receptor chain draws on TRBV10-3 and TRBJ1-1; the central 9 bases match TRBD1. This receptor was taken from a human donor with rheumatoid arthritis. CDR3 reads: CAISVGTGYTEAFF. The DNA sequence follows: TGTGCCATCAGTGTAGGGACAGGGTACACTGAAGCTTTCTTT.